The 14 T cell receptor beta chains in this list originate from one sample, sequenced in a study of T-cell reconstitution after alpha-beta-depleted transplantation in children. Unique molecular identifiers featured in how the TCRbeta library was prepared. One entry per CDR3 protein results from TCRdb running MiXCR on the PCR reads. This sample yields 300,000 to 400,000 distinct CDR3 sequences, of which around 20% are seen a single time; around 9.9% belongs to the top ten. The material was PBMCs, mostly from graft donor cells, obtained 180 days after TCRalphabeta/CD19-depleted stem cell transplant. The receptors shown here come from a male patient between 5 and 17 years old who had a stem cell transplant for acute lymphoblastic leukemia, so the T cells may come from the graft donor.

The table lists this clonotype with a count of one. The chain uses TRBV7-9 and TRBJ2-7; perhaps TRBD1 as D (6 bases). V lost 4 bases, J lost 3 bases, and 16 bases lay in between. The CDR3 has 15 residues. Germline V lookup: CDR1 SEHNR, CDR2 FQNEAQ (reference sequence). DNA for the CDR3: TGTGCCAGCAGCTCACCCGACAGGTGGCTCTACGAGCAGTACTTC. This gives the protein CASSSPDRWLYEQYF.

The chain recombines TRBV9 with TRBJ2-1; 7 bases match TRBD2. V lost 0 bases and J lost 1; bases outside the gene matches: 7. The CDR3 runs 17 residues. Germline CDR1 reads SGDLS; CDR2 reads YYNGEE. This CDR3 reads CASSVGEGRPSYNEQFF. The CDR3 DNA is TGTGCCAGCAGCGTAGGGGAGGGGCGCCCTTCCTACAATGAGCAGTTCTTC. Filled out from reference TRBV9 and TRBJ2-1, the complete variable domain reads DSGVTQTPKHLITATGQRVTLRCSPRSGDLSVYWYQQSLDQGLQFLIQYYNGEERAKGNILERFSAQQFPDLHSELNLSSLELGDSALYFCASSVGEGRPSYNEQFFGPGTRLTVL.

The chain couples TRBV3-1 to TRBJ2-3; 9 nucleotides align to TRBD1. The CDR3 loop spans 13 amino acids. V was clipped by 6 bases and J by 4 bases; unmatched bases: 2. Germline V CDR1 and CDR2: LGHDT, YNNKEL (reference sequence). This CDR3 is CASRQGAADTQYF. The CDR3 DNA follows: TGTGCCAGCAGACAGGGGGCTGCAGATACGCAGTATTTT.

This clonotype was detected ten times or more. The V and J genes are TRBV4-2 and TRBJ2-7, with D maybe TRBD1 (6 bases). Trimming pared 0 bases from V and 2 bases from J, leaving 29 bases between. The CDR3 runs to 21 residues. Per the germline V gene, CDR1 is LGHNA and CDR2 is YNFKEQ. In DNA form, the CDR3 reads TGTGCCAGCAGCCAAGATGCCCCAAGGGGGTTTTCTTGGCGTACCGCCTACGAGCAGTACTTC. This translates into CASSQDAPRGFSWRTAYEQYF.

The rearrangement links TRBV12-3 or TRBV12-4 to TRBJ2-5; tentatively, D is TRBD1 or TRBD2 (5 bases each). Trimming pared 3 bases from V and 5 bases from J, leaving 13 bases between. The CDR3 is 14 amino acids. The CDR3 sequence: CASSLWGWGETQYF. CDR3 coding DNA: TGTGCCAGCAGTTTGTGGGGGTGGGGGGAGACCCAGTACTTC.

The chain carries TRBV7-3 and TRBJ2-7, with D perhaps given as TRBD1 or TRBD2 (6 bases each). This CDR3 has 19 amino acids. The germline V gene encodes CDR1 SGHTA and CDR2 FQGTGA. Trimming took off 2 bases at V and 3 bases at J, with 26 bases between the two ends. In DNA, the CDR3 is TGTGCCAGCAGCTTAGGCCCGTTAGGTCCGGGGGCAACCTACTACGAGCAGTACTTC. Encoded protein: CASSLGPLGPGATYYEQYF. Drawing the rest from reference TRBV7-3 and TRBJ2-7, the complete variable domain is GAGVSQTPSNKVTEKGKYVELRCDPISGHTALYWYRQSLGQGPEFLIYFQGTGAADDSGLPNDRFFAVRPEGSVSTLKIQRTERGDSAVYLCASSLGPLGPGATYYEQYFGPGTRLTVT.

This clonotype was seen repeatedly, ten times or more. This sequence joins TRBV5-1 and TRBJ2-5, with TRBD2 matching 13 bases. V shed 4 bases, J shed 2 bases, and the junction held 5 bases outside the gene matches. The V gene's germline CDR1 is SGHRS and CDR2 YFSETQ. The CDR3 runs to 16 residues. CDR3 in DNA: TGCGCCAGCAGCCAGGGACTAGCGGGGTCTCAAGAGACCCAGTACTTC. This codes for CASSQGLAGSQETQYF.

A few counts support this clonotype. The chain carries TRBV7-2 and TRBJ2-2, with D possibly TRBD2 on 5 matching bases. In germline, CDR1 is SGHTA, CDR2 FQGNSA. The CDR3 runs 16 residues. V was clipped by 4 bases and J by 5 bases, with 17 bases between them. The CDR3 here is CASSSRATARTGELFF. The CDR3 DNA reads as TGTGCCAGCAGCTCGCGGGCGACTGCCCGGACCGGGGAGCTGTTTTTT.

This chain links TRBV6-2 or TRBV6-3 with TRBJ2-1; D remains unclear. From germline, CDR1 is MNHEY and CDR2 SVGEGT. The CDR3 spans 14 residues. V shed 3 bases and J shed 10 bases, with 16 bases lying between them. This CDR3 is CASSYPRLTGEQFF. CDR3 in DNA: TGTGCCAGCAGTTATCCCCGACTGACCGGGGAGCAGTTCTTC.

The V and J genes are TRBV7-9 and TRBJ2-7, with D possibly TRBD1 on 5 matching bases. Germline loops: CDR1 SEHNR, CDR2 FQNEAQ (reference sequence). This CDR3 has 14 amino acids. Trimming removed 5 bases from V and 6 bases from J, with 17 bases in between. Here the CDR3 DNA reads TGTGCCAGCAGCAGCACCATAGGGGTGAGCGAGCAGTACTTC. It is translated as CASSSTIGVSEQYF.

This clonotype was counted a few times. The chain recombines TRBV20-1 with TRBJ2-4; TRBD2 aligns across 9 bases. Trimming at V came to 1 base and at J to 1 base, leaving 11 bases not matched to a gene. The CDR3 has 18 amino acids. Germline V CDR1 and CDR2: DFQATT, SNEGSKA (reference sequence). The CDR3: CSARVAGGQVRAKNIQYF. The CDR3 region has the DNA TGCAGTGCTAGAGTGGCGGGAGGGCAAGTCCGGGCCAAAAACATTCAGTACTTC.

The J gene is TRBJ2-5, the V gene TRBV21-1; TRBD2 is the table's D call and was not checked against the DNA. TRBV21-1 counts as a pseudogene. This CDR3 spans 19 amino acids. The CDR3 coding sequence is TGTGCCAGCAGCAAAGGCGGACAGTCCCCGGGACTAGCGGGAGAGACCCAGTACTTC. As protein: CASSKGGQSPGLAGETQYF.

This clonotype has only a few counts. CDR3 sequence: CSATWTGGMYEQYF. The CDR3 nucleotides are TGCAGTGCTACATGGACAGGGGGCATGTACGAGCAGTACTTC. V gene TRBV20-1 combines with J gene TRBJ2-7; 11 bases match TRBD1. Germline V gives CDR1 DFQATT, CDR2 SNEGSKA (reference sequence). This CDR3 contains 14 residues. V shed 4 bases, J shed 4 bases, and the junction held 6 bases outside the gene matches.

This clonotype was observed a few times. The rearrangement links TRBV27 to TRBJ1-2; no definite D call. This CDR3 comprises 14 residues. Looked up from germline, CDR1 is MNHEY and CDR2 is SMNVEV (reference sequence). V was pared by 5 bases and J by 4 bases, with 14 bases between. The CDR3 DNA reads TGTGCCAGCAGTGCCCTCAGAGGTGGCTATGGCTACACCTTC. The encoded protein is CASSALRGGYGYTF.